This T cell receptor (beta chain) appears in the sequencing data of a study of T cells in Graves' hyperthyroidism and ophthalmopathy. The V gene lost 7 bases and the J gene lost 7 bases, with 13 bases spanning the gap. The CDR3 is made up of 12 amino acids. This clonotype was seen at least ten times. RNA transcripts yielded amplified TCR beta CDR3 regions. An initial round of RT-PCR targeting the TCR CDR3 relied on the HTBI primer set. TCRdb redid the calling of the multiplex PCR reads with MiXCR, one entry per CDR3 protein. The profile shows a few hundred thousand distinct CDR3 sequences, 15% to 20% of them singletons.

V usage is TRBV12-3 or TRBV12-4 and J usage is TRBJ1-1, with D possibly being TRBD1 (5 bases). The source material was blood. The source of this sequence is a woman younger than 30 with Graves' hyperthyroidism. CDR3 nucleotide sequence: TGTGCCAGCAAATCGCCAGACAGTGAAGCTTTCTTT. Protein: CASKSPDSEAFF.